The clone carrying this TCR beta chain was picked up a small number of times. Its antigen is as yet unknown. RNA served as the template for amplifying TCR beta CDR3 regions. Amplification began with first-round RT-PCR using HTBI primers, then second-round multiplex PCR was performed. Via MiXCR, TCRdb re-called the multiplex PCR reads, giving one row per CDR3 protein. Of hundreds of thousands of distinct CDR3 sequences detected, 15% appear once; the ten largest clones hold approximately 7%. This record belongs to a study of Graves' ophthalmopathy and Graves' hyperthyroidism. Study outcomes and limitations: Among thyroid clonotypes expanded above 0.001 frequency, most also appeared in blood.

The J segment lost 6 bases and the V segment lost 4 bases, leaving 8 bases of the junction unmatched. This CDR3 is 14 amino acids long. Serum thyroxine and TRAb, along with clinical symptoms, thyroid ultrasound and orbital computed tomography, were what diagnosis relied on. PBMCs had their origin in fresh peripheral blood (10 ml). This receptor was obtained from a young woman with stable Graves' hyperthyroidism. The specimen was peripheral blood. The rearrangement links TRBV12-3 or TRBV12-4 to TRBJ1-2; 7 bases are shared with TRBD1. CDR3 amino acids: CASSSDRDRDGYTF. CDR3 DNA: TGTGCCAGCAGTTCAGACAGGGATCGTGATGGCTACACCTTC.